This TCR beta chain was documented in a study of T cell repertoires in cytomegalovirus infection. The overall study: Both CMV infection and a matching HLA type were indicated by public TCR beta signatures.

TCRdb ran MiXCR on the reads and lists one entry per CDR3 protein. Of around 100,000 distinct CDR3 sequences listed, 30% to 35% are singletons. CDR3 size: 15 residues. Trimming shortened V by 0 bases and J by 2 bases, and 8 bases separated the two germline ends. Germline CDR1 reads SGHAT; CDR2 reads FQNNGV. General study findings and limits: HLA-C-restricted CMV clonotypes gave the most frequent clonotype in two of eight donors. Summed public TCR beta family frequency identified CMV carriers bearing the relevant HLA.

There are many counts of this clonotype. The antigen is unknown. The receptor's source is a human donor in good health (CMV status not recorded). Some clones in this sample may be carry-over from other donors' samples. The sample was CD8+ T cells from cultured PBMCs, taken from culture after CMV antigen stimulation. This chain links TRBV11-2 with TRBJ2-1; D is unresolved. The CDR3 nucleotides read TGTGCCAGCAGCTTAGAACTGACGCCCTACAATGAGCAGTTCTTC. It translates to CASSLELTPYNEQFF.